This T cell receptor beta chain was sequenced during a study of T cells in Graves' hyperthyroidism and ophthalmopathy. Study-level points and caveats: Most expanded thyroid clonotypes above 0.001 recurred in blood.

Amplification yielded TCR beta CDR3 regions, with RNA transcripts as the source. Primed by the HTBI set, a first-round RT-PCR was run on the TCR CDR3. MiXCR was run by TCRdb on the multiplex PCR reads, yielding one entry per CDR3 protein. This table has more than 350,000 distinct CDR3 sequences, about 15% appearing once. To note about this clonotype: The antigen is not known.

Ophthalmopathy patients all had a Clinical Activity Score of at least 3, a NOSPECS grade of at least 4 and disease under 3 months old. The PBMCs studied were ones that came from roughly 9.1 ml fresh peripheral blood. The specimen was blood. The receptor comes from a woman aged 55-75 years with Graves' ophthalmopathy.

In nucleotides, the CDR3 is TGCGCCAGCAGGGGAGGGGTCACCGGGGAGCTGTTTTTT. Translation gives CASRGGVTGELFF. This sequence joins TRBV10-2 and TRBJ2-2; 7 bases are shared with TRBD2. V lost 6 bases to trimming and J lost 4 bases; unmatched junction nucleotides: 2. Per germline, CDR1 WSHSY and CDR2 SAAADI. This CDR3 contains 13 residues.